This T cell receptor (beta chain) was sequenced in a study of T cell responses to AZD1222 COVID-19 vaccine. There are 14 residues in the CDR3. The germline gives CDR1 SGDLS, CDR2 YYNGEE. V lost 0 bases, J lost 5 bases, and 12 bases lay in between. Overall study findings and caveats: Receipt of two AZD1222 doses was followed by a rise in Spike-specific TCR breadth and depth.

The protocol was immunoSEQ multiplex PCR, while the TCRdb copy is restricted to in-frame clones and leaves out a portion. The data contain approximately 160,000 clones, about nine tenths of them singletons. Remarks on this clone: The antigen remains unidentified.

The chain combines TRBV9 with TRBJ2-7, with D perhaps TRBD2 (6 bases). This sequence was found in an adult in good health. The sequencing here drew on peripheral blood, taken on day 0 of AZD1222 vaccination. The CDR3 protein is CASSVGASVHEQYF. The CDR3 DNA reads TGTGCCAGCAGCGTAGGAGCTAGCGTCCACGAGCAGTACTTC.